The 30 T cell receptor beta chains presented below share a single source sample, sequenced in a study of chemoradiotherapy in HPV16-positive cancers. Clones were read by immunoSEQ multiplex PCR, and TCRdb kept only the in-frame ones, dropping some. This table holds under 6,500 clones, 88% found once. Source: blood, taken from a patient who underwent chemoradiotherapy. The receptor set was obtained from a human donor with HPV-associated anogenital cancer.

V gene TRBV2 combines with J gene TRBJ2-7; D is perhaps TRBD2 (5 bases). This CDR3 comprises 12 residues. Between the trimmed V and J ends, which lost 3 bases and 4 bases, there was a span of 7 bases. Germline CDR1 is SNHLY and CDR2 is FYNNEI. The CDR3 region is CASSDGGYEQYF. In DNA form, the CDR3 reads TGTGCCAGCAGTGACGGAGGATACGAGCAGTACTTC.

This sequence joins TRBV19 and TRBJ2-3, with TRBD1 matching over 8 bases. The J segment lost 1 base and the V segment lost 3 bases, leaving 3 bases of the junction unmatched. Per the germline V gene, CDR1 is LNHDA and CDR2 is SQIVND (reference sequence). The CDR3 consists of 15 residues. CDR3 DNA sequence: TGTGCCAGTAGTATGTCGGACAGGGGCACAGATACGCAGTATTTT. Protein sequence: CASSMSDRGTDTQYF. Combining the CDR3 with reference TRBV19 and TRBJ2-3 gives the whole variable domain DGGITQSPKYLFRKEGQNVTLSCEQNLNHDAMYWYRQDPGQGLRLIYYSQIVNDFQKGDIAEGYSVSREKKESFPLTVTSAQKNPTAFYLCASSMSDRGTDTQYFGPGTRLTVL.

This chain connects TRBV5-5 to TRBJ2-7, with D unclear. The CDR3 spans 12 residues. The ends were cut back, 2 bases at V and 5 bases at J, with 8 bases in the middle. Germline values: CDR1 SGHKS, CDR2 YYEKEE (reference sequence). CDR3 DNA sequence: TGTGCCAGCAGCTTTGGGGAACACGAGCAGTACTTC. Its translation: CASSFGEHEQYF.

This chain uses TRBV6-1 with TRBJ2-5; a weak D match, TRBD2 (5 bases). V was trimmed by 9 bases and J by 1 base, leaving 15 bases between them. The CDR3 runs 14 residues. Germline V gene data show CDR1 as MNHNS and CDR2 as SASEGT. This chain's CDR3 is CARRTRRAQETQYF. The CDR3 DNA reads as TGTGCCAGACGTACTAGACGGGCCCAAGAGACCCAGTACTTC.

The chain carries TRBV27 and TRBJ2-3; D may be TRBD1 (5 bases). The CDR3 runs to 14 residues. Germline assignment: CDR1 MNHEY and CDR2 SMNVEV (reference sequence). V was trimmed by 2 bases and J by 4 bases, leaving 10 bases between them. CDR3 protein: CASSLSRVADTQYF. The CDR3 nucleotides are TGTGCCAGCAGTTTAAGCAGGGTGGCAGATACGCAGTATTTT.

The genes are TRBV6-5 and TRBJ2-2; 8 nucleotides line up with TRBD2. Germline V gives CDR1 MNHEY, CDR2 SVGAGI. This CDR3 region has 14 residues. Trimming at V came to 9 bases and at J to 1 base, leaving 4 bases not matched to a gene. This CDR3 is CASIREGNTGELFF. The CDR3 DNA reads TGTGCCAGTATACGGGAGGGGAACACCGGGGAGCTGTTTTTT.

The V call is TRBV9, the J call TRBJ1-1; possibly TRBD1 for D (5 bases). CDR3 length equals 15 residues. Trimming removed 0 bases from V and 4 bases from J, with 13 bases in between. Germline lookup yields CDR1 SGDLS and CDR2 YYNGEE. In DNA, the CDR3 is TGTGCCAGCAGCGTAGTGGGGACGGCGGGCACTGAAGCTTTCTTT. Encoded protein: CASSVVGTAGTEAFF.

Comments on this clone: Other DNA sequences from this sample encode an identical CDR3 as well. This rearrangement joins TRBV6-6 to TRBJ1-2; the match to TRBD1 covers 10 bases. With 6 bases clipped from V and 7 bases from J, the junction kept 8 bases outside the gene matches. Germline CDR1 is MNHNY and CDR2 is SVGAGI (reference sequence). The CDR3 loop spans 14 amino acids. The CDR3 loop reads CASRFTGTGAGYTF. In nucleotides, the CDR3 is TGTGCCAGCAGATTTACCGGGACAGGGGCTGGCTACACCTTC.

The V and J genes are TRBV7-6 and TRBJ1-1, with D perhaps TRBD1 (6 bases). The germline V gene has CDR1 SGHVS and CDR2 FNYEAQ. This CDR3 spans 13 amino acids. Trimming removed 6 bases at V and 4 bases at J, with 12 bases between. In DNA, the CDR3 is TGTGCCAGCAGTCCTACAGGGTTCACTGAAGCTTTCTTT. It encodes CASSPTGFTEAFF.

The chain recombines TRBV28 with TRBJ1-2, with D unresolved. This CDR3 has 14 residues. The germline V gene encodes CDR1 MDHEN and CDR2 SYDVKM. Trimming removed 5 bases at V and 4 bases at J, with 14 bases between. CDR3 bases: TGTGCCAGCAGTCCTCAATCAGGAGCCTATGGCTACACCTTC. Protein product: CASSPQSGAYGYTF.

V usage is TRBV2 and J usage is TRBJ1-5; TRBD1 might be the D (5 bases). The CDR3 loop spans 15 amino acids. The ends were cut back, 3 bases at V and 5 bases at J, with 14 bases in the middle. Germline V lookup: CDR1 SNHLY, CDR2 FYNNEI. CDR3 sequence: CASSEGRGGDQPQHF. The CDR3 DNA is TGTGCCAGCAGTGAGGGGCGGGGTGGGGATCAGCCCCAGCATTTT.

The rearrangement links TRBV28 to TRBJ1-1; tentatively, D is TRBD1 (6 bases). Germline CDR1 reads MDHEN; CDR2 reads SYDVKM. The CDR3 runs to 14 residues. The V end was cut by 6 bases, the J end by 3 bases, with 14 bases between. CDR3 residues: CASSPRGAYTEAFF. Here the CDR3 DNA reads TGTGCCAGCAGCCCTAGGGGGGCGTACACTGAAGCTTTCTTT.

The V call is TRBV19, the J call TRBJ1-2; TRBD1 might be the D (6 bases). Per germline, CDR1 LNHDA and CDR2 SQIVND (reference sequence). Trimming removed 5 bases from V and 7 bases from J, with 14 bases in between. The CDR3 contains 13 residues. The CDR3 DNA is TGTGCCAGTAGTTGGGGAGACAGGTTTGGCTACACCTTC. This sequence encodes CASSWGDRFGYTF.

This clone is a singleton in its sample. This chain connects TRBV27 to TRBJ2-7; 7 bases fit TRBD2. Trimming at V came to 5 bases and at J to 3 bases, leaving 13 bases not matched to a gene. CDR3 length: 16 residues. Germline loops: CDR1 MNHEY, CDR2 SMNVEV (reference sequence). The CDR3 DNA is TGTGCCAGCAGTCGCCTCCAAGGAGGGGAGGGCTACGAGCAGTACTTC. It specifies CASSRLQGGEGYEQYF.

The CDR3: CASGQYSTDTQYF. CDR3 nucleotides: TGTGCCAGTGGACAGTATAGCACAGATACGCAGTATTTT. The chain has TRBV6-6 and TRBJ2-3; tentatively, D is TRBD1 (6 bases). The CDR3 is 13 residues long. Germline loops: CDR1 MNHNY, CDR2 SVGAGI (reference sequence). The V gene lost 9 bases and the J gene lost 0 bases, with 10 bases spanning the gap.

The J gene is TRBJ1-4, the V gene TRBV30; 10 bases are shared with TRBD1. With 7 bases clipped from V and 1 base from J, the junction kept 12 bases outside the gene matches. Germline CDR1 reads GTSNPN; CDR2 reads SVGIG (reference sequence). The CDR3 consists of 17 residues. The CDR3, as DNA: TGTGCCTCGACAGGGGGCTGGGAGTATGGAACTAATGAAAAACTGTTTTTT. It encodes CASTGGWEYGTNEKLFF.

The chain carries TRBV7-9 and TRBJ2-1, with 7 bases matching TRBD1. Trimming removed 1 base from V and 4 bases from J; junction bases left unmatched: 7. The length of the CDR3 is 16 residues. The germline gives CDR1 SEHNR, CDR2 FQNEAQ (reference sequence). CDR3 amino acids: CASSLVGGTFYNEQFF. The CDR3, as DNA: TGTGCCAGCAGCTTAGTAGGGGGCACCTTTTACAATGAGCAGTTCTTC. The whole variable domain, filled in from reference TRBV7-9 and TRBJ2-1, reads DTGVSQNPRHKITKRGQNVTFRCDPISEHNRLYWYRQTLGQGPEFLTYFQNEAQLEKSRLLSDRFSAERPKGSFSTLEIQRTEQGDSAMYLCASSLVGGTFYNEQFFGPGTRLTVL.

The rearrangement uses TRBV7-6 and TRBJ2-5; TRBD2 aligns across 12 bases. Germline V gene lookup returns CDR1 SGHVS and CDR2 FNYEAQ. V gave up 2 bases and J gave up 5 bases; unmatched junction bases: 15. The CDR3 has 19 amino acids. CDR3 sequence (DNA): TGTGCCAGCAGCTTAAACGGCAGGCAACTAGCGGGAGGCGCGGAGACCCAGTACTTC. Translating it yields CASSLNGRQLAGGAETQYF.

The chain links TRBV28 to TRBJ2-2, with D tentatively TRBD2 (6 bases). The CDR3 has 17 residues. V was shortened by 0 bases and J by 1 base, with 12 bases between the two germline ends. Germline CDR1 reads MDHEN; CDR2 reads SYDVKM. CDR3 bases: TGTGCCAGCAGTTTATGGAGTAGCGGACAGAACACCGGGGAGCTGTTTTTT. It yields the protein CASSLWSSGQNTGELFF.

The CDR3 loop reads CAISGLAGSSYNEQFF. The DNA of the CDR3 is TGTGCCATCAGCGGACTAGCGGGGAGCTCCTACAATGAGCAGTTCTTC. V gene TRBV10-3 combines with J gene TRBJ2-1; TRBD2 aligns across 12 bases. Germline trimming cut 6 bases from V and 0 bases from J; bases unmatched to any gene: 3. The CDR3 spans 16 residues. Germline V gives CDR1 ENHRY, CDR2 SYGVKD.

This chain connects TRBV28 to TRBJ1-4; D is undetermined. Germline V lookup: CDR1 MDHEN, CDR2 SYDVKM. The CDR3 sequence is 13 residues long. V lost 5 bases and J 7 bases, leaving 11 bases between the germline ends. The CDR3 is CASSNSASEKLFF. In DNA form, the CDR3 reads TGTGCCAGCAGTAACTCCGCGTCTGAAAAACTGTTTTTT.

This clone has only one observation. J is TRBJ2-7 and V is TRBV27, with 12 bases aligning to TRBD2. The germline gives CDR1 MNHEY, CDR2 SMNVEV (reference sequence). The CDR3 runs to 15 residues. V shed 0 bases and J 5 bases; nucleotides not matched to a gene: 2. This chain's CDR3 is CASSLSLAGGHEQYF. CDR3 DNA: TGTGCCAGCAGTTTATCACTAGCGGGAGGCCACGAGCAGTACTTC.

The CDR3 bases are TGCAGCGTTGCTAGGGGCCGGGAGACCCAGTACTTC. Translating it yields CSVARGRETQYF. The V gene is TRBV29-1, the J gene TRBJ2-5; possible D gene TRBD1, 5 bases. The CDR3 has 12 residues. V was pared by 4 bases and J by 5 bases, with 11 bases between. Germline-derived CDR1 and CDR2 are SQVTM and ANQGSEA. Full variable domain (missing parts from reference TRBV29-1 and TRBJ2-5): SAVISQKPSRDICQRGTSLTIQCQVDSQVTMMFWYRQQPGQSLTLIATANQGSEATYESGFVIDKFPISRPNLTFSTLTVSNMSPEDSSIYLCSVARGRETQYFGPGTRLLVL.

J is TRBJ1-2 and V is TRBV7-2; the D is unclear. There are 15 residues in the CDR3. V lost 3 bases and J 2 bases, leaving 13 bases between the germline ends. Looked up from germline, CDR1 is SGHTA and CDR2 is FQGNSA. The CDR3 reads CASSLGITPNYGYTF. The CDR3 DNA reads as TGTGCCAGCAGCTTGGGCATCACCCCAAACTATGGCTACACCTTC.

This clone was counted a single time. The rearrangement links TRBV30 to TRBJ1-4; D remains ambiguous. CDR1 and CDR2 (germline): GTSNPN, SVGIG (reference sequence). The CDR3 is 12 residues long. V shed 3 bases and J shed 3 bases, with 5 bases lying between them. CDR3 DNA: TGTGCCTGGAGCATCCCTAATGAAAAACTGTTTTTT. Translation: CAWSIPNEKLFF.

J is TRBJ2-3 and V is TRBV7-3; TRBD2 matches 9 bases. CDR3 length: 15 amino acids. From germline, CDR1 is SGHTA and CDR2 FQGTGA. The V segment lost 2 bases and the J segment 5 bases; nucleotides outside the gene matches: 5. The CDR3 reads CASSLQGLAVDTQYF. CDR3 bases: TGTGCCAGCAGCTTACAGGGACTAGCAGTAGATACGCAGTATTTT. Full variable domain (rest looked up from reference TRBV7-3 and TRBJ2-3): GAGVSQTPSNKVTEKGKYVELRCDPISGHTALYWYRQSLGQGPEFLIYFQGTGAADDSGLPNDRFFAVRPEGSVSTLKIQRTERGDSAVYLCASSLQGLAVDTQYFGPGTRLTVL.

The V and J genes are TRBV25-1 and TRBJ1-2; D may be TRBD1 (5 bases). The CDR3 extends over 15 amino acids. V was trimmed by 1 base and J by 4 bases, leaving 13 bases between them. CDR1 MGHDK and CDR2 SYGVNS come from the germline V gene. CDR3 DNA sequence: TGTGCCAGCAGTGAATTAGCAGGGCAGAGCTATGGCTACACCTTC. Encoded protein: CASSELAGQSYGYTF.

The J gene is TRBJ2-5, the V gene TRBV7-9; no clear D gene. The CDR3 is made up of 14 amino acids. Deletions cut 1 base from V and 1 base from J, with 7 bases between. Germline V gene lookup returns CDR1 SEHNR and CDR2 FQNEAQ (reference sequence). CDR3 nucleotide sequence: TGTGCCAGCAGCTTAGTGGGGTTCCAAGAGACCCAGTACTTC. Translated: CASSLVGFQETQYF.

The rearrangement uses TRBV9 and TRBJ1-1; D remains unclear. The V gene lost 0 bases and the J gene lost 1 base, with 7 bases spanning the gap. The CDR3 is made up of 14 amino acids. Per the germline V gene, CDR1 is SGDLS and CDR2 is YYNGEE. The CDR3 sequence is CASSVAAGNTEAFF. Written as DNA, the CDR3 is TGTGCCAGCAGCGTAGCTGCGGGGAACACTGAAGCTTTCTTT.

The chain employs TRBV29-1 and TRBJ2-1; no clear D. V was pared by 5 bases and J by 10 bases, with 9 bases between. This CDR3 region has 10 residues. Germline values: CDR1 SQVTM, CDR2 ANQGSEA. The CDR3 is CSVTGQEQFF. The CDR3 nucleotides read TGCAGCGTTACCGGGCAAGAGCAGTTCTTC.